This TCR beta chain was found in a study of T cell repertoires in cytomegalovirus infection. Trimming removed 8 bases at V and 0 bases at J, with 19 bases between. Germline loops: CDR1 LNHDA, CDR2 SQIVND (reference sequence). This CDR3 has 16 residues. TCRdb re-called the reads with MiXCR, one entry per CDR3 protein. The table records approximately 110,000 distinct CDR3 sequences, approximately 30% of them present only once. Of note for this clonotype: Its target is unknown.

This TCR derives from a human donor in good health (CMV status not recorded). Some clones in this sample may be carry-over from other donors' samples. The sample in question was CD8+ T cells from cultured PBMCs, obtained from culture after CMV antigen stimulation. The chain carries TRBV19 and TRBJ1-1; weak D call: TRBD1 (5 bases). The DNA of the CDR3 is TGTGCCAGTGACGACAGAGGACGTACCATGAACACTGAAGCTTTCTTT. Translated, it gives CASDDRGRTMNTEAFF. Complete variable domain (other parts from reference TRBV19 and TRBJ1-1): DGGITQSPKYLFRKEGQNVTLSCEQNLNHDAMYWYRQDPGQGLRLIYYSQIVNDFQKGDIAEGYSVSREKKESFPLTVTSAQKNPTAFYLCASDDRGRTMNTEAFFGQGTRLTVV.